Described below is a single TCR beta chain sequence and its context. The antigen remains undetermined. The sample comes from a study of beta chain features in type 1 diabetes. Study-wide findings and caveats: In all four CD4+ subsets, TCRB CDR3 length was significantly, moderately reduced in type 1 diabetes.

The study reverse transcribed the entire isolated RNA, so it sequenced expressed TCRB transcripts. Data came from immunoSEQ multiplex PCR; TCRdb stores just in-frame clones and leaves some out. The sample lists around 240,000 clones, roughly 16% occurring once. Sequenced material: naive CD4+ T cells from blood. The receptor was isolated from a man aged 25-45 years with type 1 diabetes.

The CDR3 sequence: CSVGGQSSYNEQFF. The CDR3 region has the DNA TGCAGCGTGGGGGGTCAGAGCTCCTACAATGAGCAGTTCTTC. This chain links TRBV29-1 with TRBJ2-1, with D possibly being TRBD2 (6 bases). The V gene's germline CDR1 is SQVTM and CDR2 ANQGSEA. The CDR3 has 14 amino acids. V was cut by 6 bases and J by 0 bases, with 12 bases left in between.